These 25 T cell receptor beta chains share one sample of origin, sequenced in a study of blood T cells in healthy people across ages. A sample-barcoded 5' primer and a J-beta primer mix were used in a second PCR of about 7 to 12 cycles. TCRdb ran MiXCR on the 5' RACE reads and lists one entry per CDR3 protein. Among over 500,000 distinct CDR3 sequences listed, roughly a quarter were seen once. These same records also appear under a second study, on T cells of mothers and their children.

Sequenced sample: blood. The receptors here all came from a boy between 2 and 15 years old in good health.

The chain is built from TRBV12-3 or TRBV12-4 and TRBJ2-1, with 10 nucleotides matching TRBD2. The ends lost 5 bases at V and 2 bases at J; junction bases unmatched: 9. This CDR3 region has 17 residues. The CDR3 loop reads CASSPRTSGLPYNEQFF. CDR3 nucleotides: TGTGCCAGCAGTCCGCGGACTAGCGGCTTACCCTACAATGAGCAGTTCTTC.

In its sample, this clonotype was seen a few times. The chain uses TRBV27 and TRBJ1-5; D might be TRBD1 (5 bases). This CDR3 spans 15 amino acids. Germline V gene sequence: CDR1 MNHEY, CDR2 SMNVEV (reference sequence). V shed 3 bases and J shed 4 bases, with 13 bases lying between them. CDR3: CASSFRQGGNQPQHF. The CDR3 DNA reads TGTGCCAGCAGTTTTCGTCAGGGTGGTAATCAGCCCCAGCATTTT.

This clonotype was seen more than once but under ten times. The V call is TRBV24-1, the J call TRBJ2-2, with unresolved D. This CDR3 has 14 amino acids. The germline V and J ends were trimmed by 4 bases and 1 base, with 6 bases remaining between them. In germline, CDR1 is KGHDR, CDR2 SFDVKD. CDR3 protein: CATSDPRNTGELFF. CDR3 in DNA: TGTGCCACCAGTGACCCCCGGAACACCGGGGAGCTGTTTTTT.

The sample holds a few counts of this clonotype. The rearrangement joins TRBV7-9 to TRBJ1-6; D is uncertain. CDR1 and CDR2 from the germline V gene are SEHNR and FQNEAQ (reference sequence). Between the trimmed V and J ends, which lost 4 bases and 15 bases, there was a span of 16 bases. The CDR3 length is 13 residues. CDR3 in DNA: TGTGCCAGCAGCTCCCCGGACCCTCCTCGCCTCCACTTT. Protein: CASSSPDPPRLHF.

This clonotype was observed a few times. The chain employs TRBV7-2 and TRBJ2-3; weak D call: TRBD2 (6 bases). Trimming took off 1 base at V and 3 bases at J, with 14 bases between the two ends. This CDR3 spans 16 amino acids. Germline CDR1 and CDR2: SGHTA and FQGNSA. The CDR3 loop is CASSLVGAGSTDTQYF. The CDR3 nucleotides are TGTGCCAGCAGCTTAGTCGGCGCGGGGAGTACAGATACGCAGTATTTT.

The rearrangement links TRBV29-1 to TRBJ1-2; 10 bases fit TRBD1. The CDR3 has 13 amino acids. V lost 7 bases, J lost 3 bases, and 5 bases stayed unmatched. Germline loops: CDR1 SQVTM, CDR2 ANQGSEA. CDR3: CSAPGQGDYGYTF. The DNA of the CDR3 is TGCAGCGCCCCTGGACAGGGGGACTATGGCTACACCTTC. The variable domain in full, with the rest retrieved from reference TRBV29-1 and TRBJ1-2, is SAVISQKPSRDICQRGTSLTIQCQVDSQVTMMFWYRQQPGQSLTLIATANQGSEATYESGFVIDKFPISRPNLTFSTLTVSNMSPEDSSIYLCSAPGQGDYGYTFGSGTRLTVV.

The chain couples TRBV9 to TRBJ2-7; weak D call: TRBD1 (5 bases). The CDR3 sequence is 14 residues long. The germline V gene encodes CDR1 SGDLS and CDR2 YYNGEE. The V and J ends lost 3 bases and 3 bases respectively, with 13 bases between them. The CDR3 DNA reads TGTGCCAGCAGCGCTTCAGGGCACAACTACGAGCAGTACTTC. Encoded protein: CASSASGHNYEQYF.

The chain uses TRBV11-2 and TRBJ2-3; TRBD2 matches at 8 bases. In germline, CDR1 is SGHAT, CDR2 FQNNGV. Trimming at V came to 4 bases and at J to 0 bases, leaving 6 bases not matched to a gene. The CDR3 is made up of 16 amino acids. The CDR3 sequence is CASSSLAATSTDTQYF. The CDR3 nucleotides read TGTGCCAGCAGCTCACTAGCGGCCACCAGCACAGATACGCAGTATTTT.

This clonotype was seen many times. The rearrangement links TRBV28 to TRBJ2-2; no reliable D call. Trimming took off 6 bases at V and 4 bases at J, with 6 bases between the two ends. Germline lookup yields CDR1 MDHEN and CDR2 SYDVKM. The CDR3 has 12 residues. The CDR3 loop reads CASSSPTGELFF. In DNA, the CDR3 is TGTGCCAGCAGCTCACCCACCGGGGAGCTGTTTTTT.

The CDR3, as DNA: TGTGCCAGCAGTTTATCGGGACGAGGAAACACCATATATTTT. Amino acids: CASSLSGRGNTIYF. The V and J genes are TRBV12-3 or TRBV12-4 and TRBJ1-3, with a weak D call TRBD1 (5 bases). The CDR3 has 14 residues. The germline V and J ends were trimmed by 2 bases and 4 bases, with 9 bases remaining between them.

The sample holds a few counts of this clonotype. The J gene is TRBJ2-2, the V gene TRBV12-3 or TRBV12-4; no definite D call. The CDR3 is 17 amino acids. The V end lost 3 bases, the J end lost 7 bases, and 21 bases lay between the germline ends. The CDR3 nucleotides are TGTGCCAGCAGTTTCCTGGTCATAAGGGCCCCCCACGGGGAGCTGTTTTTT. Protein: CASSFLVIRAPHGELFF.

This chain joins TRBV28 and TRBJ1-3; D not certain. V was pared by 3 bases and J by 0 bases, with 9 bases between. Germline V lookup: CDR1 MDHEN, CDR2 SYDVKM. The CDR3 spans 15 residues. CDR3 in amino acids: CASSFRRISGNTIYF. As DNA, the CDR3 is TGTGCCAGCAGTTTTAGGCGGATCTCTGGAAACACCATATATTTT.

The V gene is TRBV9, the J gene TRBJ1-2; the D is unclear. In germline, CDR1 is SGDLS, CDR2 YYNGEE. The CDR3 spans 13 residues. V shed 0 bases and J shed 8 bases, with 11 bases lying between them. The CDR3 nucleotides are TGTGCCAGCAGCGTAGACGGTGTAGAAGGCTACACCTTC. This translates into CASSVDGVEGYTF.

The chain uses TRBV5-1 and TRBJ1-2; possible D gene TRBD1, 5 bases. The CDR3 consists of 13 residues. In germline, CDR1 is SGHRS, CDR2 YFSETQ. V gave up 8 bases and J gave up 8 bases, with 19 bases separating them. The chain's CDR3 is CASWDRPGLGYTF. The CDR3 bases are TGCGCCAGTTGGGACCGTCCGGGACTAGGCTACACCTTC. The full variable domain, completed using reference TRBV5-1 and TRBJ1-2, is KAGVTQTPRYLIKTRGQQVTLSCSPISGHRSVSWYQQTPGQGLQFLFEYFSETQRNKGNFPGRFSGRQFSNSRSEMNVSTLELGDSALYLCASWDRPGLGYTFGSGTRLTVV.

The gene calls are TRBV7-2 and TRBJ1-4, with D tentatively TRBD1 (6 bases). CDR1 is SGHTA, CDR2 FQGNSA, per germline. The CDR3 runs 16 residues. V lost 0 bases, J lost 7 bases, and 15 bases lay in between. In DNA, the CDR3 is TGTGCCAGCAGCTTAGCCACATGGGGGGCGACTGAAAAACTGTTTTTT. Its protein is CASSLATWGATEKLFF.

This clonotype has more than one count but fewer than ten. As DNA, the CDR3 is TGTGCCTGGAGTGTACGATCAGGGCACGAAAAACTGTTTTTT. Translation gives CAWSVRSGHEKLFF. The V gene is TRBV30, the J gene TRBJ1-4; perhaps TRBD1 as D (5 bases). The CDR3 has 14 residues. The V gene lost 0 bases and the J gene lost 8 bases, with 13 bases spanning the gap. Germline V gene sequence: CDR1 GTSNPN, CDR2 SVGIG (reference sequence).

This clonotype was observed a few times. The J gene is TRBJ2-5, the V gene TRBV10-3, with unresolved D. CDR1 and CDR2 from the germline V gene are ENHRY and SYGVKD. Trimming stripped 8 bases from V and 2 bases from J, with 12 bases between. The CDR3 covers 13 residues. The CDR3 DNA is TGTGCCATCCAGGACGGGCGTCAAGAGACCCAGTACTTC. The encoded protein is CAIQDGRQETQYF.

In its sample, this clonotype was seen a few times. The gene calls are TRBV12-3 or TRBV12-4 and TRBJ2-2, with 8 bases that match TRBD1. V was pared by 5 bases and J by 4 bases, with 6 bases of the junction left unmatched. The CDR3 contains 15 residues. CDR3 nucleotide sequence: TGTGCCAGCAGTCCCGACAGGGGTGGCACCGGGGAGCTGTTTTTT. This encodes CASSPDRGGTGELFF.

This clonotype was detected only a few times. This chain joins TRBV20-1 and TRBJ2-5; 8 bases are a match to TRBD2. There are 14 residues in the CDR3. Germline trimming cut 2 bases from V and 2 bases from J; bases unmatched to any gene: 4. Per germline, CDR1 DFQATT and CDR2 SNEGSKA (reference sequence). The DNA for the CDR3 is TGCAGTGCTAGAAGAGTAGCGGGGCAAGAGACCCAGTACTTC. Protein: CSARRVAGQETQYF.

This chain joins TRBV24-1 and TRBJ2-1; 7 bases are shared with TRBD1. The CDR3 totals 10 residues. V shed 11 bases and J 12 bases; nucleotides not matched to a gene: 6. CDR1 and CDR2 (germline): KGHDR, SFDVKD. The CDR3 sequence is CAKQGWGQFF. The CDR3 DNA sequence: TGTGCCAAACAGGGGTGGGGGCAGTTCTTC.

J is TRBJ2-2 and V is TRBV4-3; TRBD2 matches at 8 bases. The CDR3 sequence is 16 residues long. V was clipped by 1 base and J by 1 base; unmatched bases: 2. CDR1 LGHNA and CDR2 YSLEER come from the germline V gene. CDR3 in DNA: TGCGCCAGCAGCCAAGCACTAGCGGTGAACACCGGGGAGCTGTTTTTT. It yields the protein CASSQALAVNTGELFF.

The chain links TRBV9 to TRBJ2-6, with TRBD1 matching over 9 bases. Germline V lookup: CDR1 SGDLS, CDR2 YYNGEE. CDR3 length: 18 amino acids. V shed 2 bases and J 0 bases; nucleotides not matched to a gene: 6. The CDR3 is CASSVGRDRDSGANVLTF. DNA for the CDR3: TGTGCCAGCAGCGTGGGTCGGGACAGGGACTCTGGGGCCAACGTCCTGACTTTC.

The chain joins TRBV7-2 to TRBJ1-6; D is unresolved. Germline V gene data show CDR1 as SGHTA and CDR2 as FQGNSA. The length of the CDR3 is 15 residues. V lost 5 bases to trimming and J lost 7 bases, with 15 bases between them. CDR3 sequence: CASSRGIQPNSPLHF. The DNA of the CDR3 is TGTGCCAGCAGCCGGGGAATTCAGCCGAATTCACCCCTCCACTTT.

The sample holds a few counts of this clonotype. V and J are TRBV7-9 and TRBJ2-1; D gene unclear. Germline values: CDR1 SEHNR, CDR2 FQNEAQ (reference sequence). V shed 1 base and J shed 3 bases, with 7 bases lying between them. The CDR3 covers 14 residues. The CDR3 here is CASSLVTGYNEQFF. The CDR3 DNA sequence: TGTGCCAGCAGCTTAGTCACCGGCTACAATGAGCAGTTCTTC.

This clonotype was counted a few times. The chain carries TRBV27 and TRBJ2-2, with D perhaps assigned TRBD1 or TRBD2 (5 bases each). The V and J ends lost 3 bases and 5 bases respectively, with 10 bases between them. The CDR3 totals 14 residues. Germline-derived CDR1 and CDR2 are MNHEY and SMNVEV (reference sequence). CDR3: CASSFGTATGELFF. CDR3 nucleotide sequence: TGTGCCAGCAGTTTCGGGACGGCTACCGGGGAGCTGTTTTTT.